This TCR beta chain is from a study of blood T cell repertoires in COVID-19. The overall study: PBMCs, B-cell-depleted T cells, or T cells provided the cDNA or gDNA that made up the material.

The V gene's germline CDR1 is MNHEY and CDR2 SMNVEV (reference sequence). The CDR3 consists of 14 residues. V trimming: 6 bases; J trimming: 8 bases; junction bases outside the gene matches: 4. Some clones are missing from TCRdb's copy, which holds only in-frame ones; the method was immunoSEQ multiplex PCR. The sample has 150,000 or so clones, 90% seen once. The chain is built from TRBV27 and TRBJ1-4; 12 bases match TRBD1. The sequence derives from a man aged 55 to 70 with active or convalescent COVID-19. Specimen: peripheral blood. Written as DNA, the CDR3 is TGTGCCAGCAGCCCGGGACAGGGGGCGGAAAAACTGTTTTTT. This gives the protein CASSPGQGAEKLFF.